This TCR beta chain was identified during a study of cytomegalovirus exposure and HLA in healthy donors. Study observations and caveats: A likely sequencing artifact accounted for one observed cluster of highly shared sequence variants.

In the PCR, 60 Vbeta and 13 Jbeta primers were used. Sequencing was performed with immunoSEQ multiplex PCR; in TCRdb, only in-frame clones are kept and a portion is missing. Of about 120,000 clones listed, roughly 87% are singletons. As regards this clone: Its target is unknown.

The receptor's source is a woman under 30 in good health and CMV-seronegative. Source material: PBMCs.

The CDR3: CASSLGTGTDTQYF. The CDR3 nucleotides are TGTGCCAGCAGTTTGGGGACAGGCACAGATACGCAGTATTTT. The V and J genes are TRBV6-1 and TRBJ2-3; 7 bases agree with TRBD1. J lost 1 base, V lost 5 bases, and 3 bases had no gene match. The CDR3 is made up of 14 amino acids. Per germline, CDR1 MNHNS and CDR2 SASEGT.